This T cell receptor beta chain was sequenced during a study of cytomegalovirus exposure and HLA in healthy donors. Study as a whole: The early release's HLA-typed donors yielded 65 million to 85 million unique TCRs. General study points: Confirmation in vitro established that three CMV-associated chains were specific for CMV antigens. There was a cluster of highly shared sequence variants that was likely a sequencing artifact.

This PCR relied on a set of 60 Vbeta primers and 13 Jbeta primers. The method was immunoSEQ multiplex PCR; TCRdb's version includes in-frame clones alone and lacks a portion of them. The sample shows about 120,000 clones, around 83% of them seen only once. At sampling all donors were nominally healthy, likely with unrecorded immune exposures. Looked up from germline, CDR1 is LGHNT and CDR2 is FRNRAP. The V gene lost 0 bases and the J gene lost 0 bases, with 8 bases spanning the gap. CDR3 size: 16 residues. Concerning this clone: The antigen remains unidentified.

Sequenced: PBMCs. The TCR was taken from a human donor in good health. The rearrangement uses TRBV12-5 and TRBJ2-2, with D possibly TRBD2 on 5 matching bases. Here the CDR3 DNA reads TGTGCTAGTGGTTTGGTCACGAGGGCGAACACCGGGGAGCTGTTTTTT. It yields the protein CASGLVTRANTGELFF.